This TCR beta chain was sequenced in a study of T-cell memory formation after mild COVID-19. Study as a whole: TCR clustering was largely donor specific.

Note on this clonotype: The antigen is unknown.

CDR1 is KGHDR, CDR2 SFDVKD, per germline. The CDR3 is 15 amino acids. V was pared by 3 bases and J by 7 bases, with 5 bases of the junction left unmatched. Overall study findings and caveats: Clones shrinking from day 15 to 85 showed even CD4/CD8 mixes; later expanders tilted CD4+. Some responding clones appeared in pre-infection memory, suggesting cross-reactive memory joined.

Using constant-segment primers, 5'RACE produced TCR alpha and TCR beta cDNA libraries carrying sample barcodes and UMIs. TCRdb called the 5' RACE reads again in MiXCR, with one record for every CDR3 protein. Of around 530,000 distinct CDR3 sequences in the sample, less than 25% were seen once. The clonotype comes from an adult woman who had mild COVID-19 (a few samples of this study predate the infection). Cell type and time point are not known. Sequencing used PBMCs or a T cell subset sorted from them (not recorded which). J is TRBJ1-6 and V is TRBV24-1; 7 bases map to TRBD1. The CDR3 spells CATSDPGQPNSPLHF. CDR3 coding DNA: TGTGCCACCAGTGATCCGGGACAGCCAAATTCACCCCTCCACTTT.